This T cell receptor (beta chain) is drawn from a study of T cells in Graves' hyperthyroidism and ophthalmopathy. Trimming took off 5 bases at V and 3 bases at J, with 17 bases between the two ends. The CDR3 has 15 amino acids. Germline CDR1 and CDR2: MGHRA and YSYEKL. Authors of the study amplified TCR beta CDR3 regions from RNA transcripts. The HTBI set primed first-round TCR CDR3 RT-PCR. MiXCR, applied by TCRdb to the multiplex PCR reads, yields one record per CDR3 protein. The top ten clones hold 25% to 30% of a sample with over 350,000 distinct CDR3 sequences, 11% to 15% of them seen once. This chain connects TRBV4-1 to TRBJ2-7; tentatively, D is TRBD1 (5 bases). The source is a man aged 50 or older with Graves' ophthalmopathy. The sample consisted of blood. The CDR3 DNA is TGCGCCAGCAGCAGAGCAGGGTTGGGTTTCTACGAGCAGTACTTC. Amino acids: CASSRAGLGFYEQYF.